One and the same sample provided the 18 T cell receptor beta chains below, sequenced in a study of long-term antiretroviral therapy in people with HIV. Samples were assayed with immunoSEQ v3.0 at survey level. Assay: immunoSEQ multiplex PCR; the TCRdb copy retains only in-frame clones and omits some. This repertoire shows 16,000 or so clones, over 75% found once; its top ten account for 4.5%. The sequences come from unsorted PBMCs, collected 0.1 years before starting antiretroviral therapy. These receptors all come from a man between 18 and 35 years old with HIV.

The chain employs TRBV19 and TRBJ1-1, with D unresolved. From germline, CDR1 is LNHDA and CDR2 SQIVND (reference sequence). The CDR3 extends over 13 amino acids. V dropped 1 base and J dropped 4 bases, with 7 bases sitting between them. CDR3 protein: CASSIGGGTEAFF. CDR3 bases: TGTGCCAGTAGTATAGGGGGTGGCACTGAAGCTTTCTTT.

The V gene is TRBV6-6, the J gene TRBJ2-1; the match to TRBD2 covers 10 bases. The length of the CDR3 is 15 residues. Looked up from germline, CDR1 is MNHNY and CDR2 is SVGAGI (reference sequence). V lost 4 bases, J lost 3 bases, and 3 bases stayed unmatched. In DNA form, the CDR3 reads TGTGCCAGCAGTTCGACTAGCGGGCTCTACAATGAGCAGTTCTTC. This sequence encodes CASSSTSGLYNEQFF.

The chain combines TRBV6-6 with TRBJ2-5; D ambiguous. The CDR3 sequence is 11 residues long. The ends were cut back, 2 bases at V and 7 bases at J, with 5 bases in the middle. CDR1 is MNHNY, CDR2 SVGAGI, per germline (reference sequence). This CDR3 reads CASSYTGTQYF. CDR3 bases: TGTGCCAGCAGTTACACCGGGACCCAGTACTTC.

The chain links TRBV2 to TRBJ2-7; D is perhaps TRBD2 (6 bases). Germline V gene data show CDR1 as SNHLY and CDR2 as FYNNEI. The V end was cut by 8 bases, the J end by 7 bases, with 18 bases between. The CDR3 has 13 amino acids. The CDR3 region has the DNA TGTGCCAGCTCGGGACTTACGTTGGGGGAGCAGTACTTC. Its translation is CASSGLTLGEQYF.

This chain connects TRBV4-1 to TRBJ2-7, with 9 bases that match TRBD2. V shed 3 bases, J shed 3 bases, and the junction held 3 bases outside the gene matches. Looked up from germline, CDR1 is MGHRA and CDR2 is YSYEKL. The CDR3 is made up of 14 amino acids. The CDR3 bases are TGCGCCAGCAGCCAGGAGACTAGCGGCTACGAGCAGTACTTC. Protein sequence: CASSQETSGYEQYF.

The chain combines TRBV19 with TRBJ2-7; 8 bases are shared with TRBD1. J lost 3 bases, V lost 6 bases, and 4 bases had no gene match. The CDR3 contains 13 residues. Germline CDR1 LNHDA, CDR2 SQIVND (reference sequence). The CDR3 protein is CASSWTGNYEQYF. The DNA for the CDR3 is TGTGCCAGTAGCTGGACAGGGAACTACGAGCAGTACTTC.

V gene TRBV27 combines with J gene TRBJ2-1, with D perhaps matching TRBD2 (6 bases). Germline V gives CDR1 MNHEY, CDR2 SMNVEV (reference sequence). This CDR3 spans 15 amino acids. Trimming took off 3 bases at V and 4 bases at J, with 13 bases between the two ends. CDR3 residues: CASSFRRAKYNEQFF. As DNA, the CDR3 is TGTGCCAGCAGTTTTAGGAGGGCCAAGTACAATGAGCAGTTCTTC.

This clone was found a few times. The genes are TRBV7-9 and TRBJ2-2; D might be TRBD2 (6 bases). CDR3 length equals 15 residues. V dropped 5 bases and J dropped 6 bases, with 16 bases sitting between them. The V gene's germline CDR1 is SEHNR and CDR2 FQNEAQ (reference sequence). The CDR3 loop reads CASSPTSHPSGELFF. In nucleotides, the CDR3 is TGTGCCAGCAGCCCCACTAGCCACCCCTCCGGGGAGCTGTTTTTT.

The rearrangement joins TRBV14 to TRBJ2-7; 9 bases line up with TRBD2. The V and J ends lost 0 bases and 4 bases, in that order; junction bases with no gene match: 4. The CDR3 is 15 residues long. CDR1 is SGHDN and CDR2 is FVKESK in the germline V gene. The CDR3 DNA is TGTGCCAGCAGCCAAGAAGCGGGAGGTGCGTACGAGCAGTACTTC. The encoded protein is CASSQEAGGAYEQYF.

Here the CDR3 reads CASSSLTSGRARDTQYF. CDR3 in DNA: TGTGCCAGCAGTAGCCTTACTAGCGGGAGGGCTAGAGATACGCAGTATTTT. The rearrangement links TRBV27 to TRBJ2-3, with TRBD2 matching over 13 bases. The CDR3 spans 17 residues. Germline V gene lookup returns CDR1 MNHEY and CDR2 SMNVEV (reference sequence). The trim removed 5 bases at V and 5 bases at J, leaving 10 bases unmatched.

This chain joins TRBV7-2 and TRBJ1-2; a possible D gene is TRBD1 (5 bases). This CDR3 spans 15 amino acids. Germline CDR1 SGHTA, CDR2 FQGNSA. The V and J ends lost 4 bases and 4 bases respectively, with 16 bases between them. Here the CDR3 reads CASSYQYQGFYGYTF. The DNA for the CDR3 is TGTGCCAGCAGCTACCAATACCAGGGATTCTATGGCTACACCTTC.

The chain carries TRBV9 and TRBJ2-1, with D perhaps matching TRBD1 (5 bases). With 1 base removed from V and 4 bases from J, the gap between germline ends came to 18 bases. Germline CDR1 is SGDLS and CDR2 is YYNGEE. This CDR3 comprises 17 residues. The DNA for the CDR3 is TGTGCCAGCAGCGTACAGGGTTATCCCATCGAGTACAATGAGCAGTTCTTC. Amino acid sequence: CASSVQGYPIEYNEQFF. Based on the CDR3 plus reference TRBV9 and TRBJ2-1, the full variable domain is DSGVTQTPKHLITATGQRVTLRCSPRSGDLSVYWYQQSLDQGLQFLIQYYNGEERAKGNILERFSAQQFPDLHSELNLSSLELGDSALYFCASSVQGYPIEYNEQFFGPGTRLTVL.

CDR3 sequence: CASSEVGISNQPQHF. The CDR3 bases are TGTGCCAGCAGTGAAGTCGGCATTAGCAATCAGCCCCAGCATTTT. The chain couples TRBV6-1 to TRBJ1-5; D ambiguous. Germline V gives CDR1 MNHNS, CDR2 SASEGT. Trimming pared 1 base from V and 0 bases from J, leaving 7 bases between. This CDR3 has 15 amino acids.

V gene TRBV27 combines with J gene TRBJ2-7; D is unresolved. Germline-derived CDR1 and CDR2 are MNHEY and SMNVEV (reference sequence). CDR3 length: 13 residues. V lost 1 base to trimming and J lost 4 bases, with 8 bases between them. CDR3 sequence (DNA): TGTGCCAGCAGTTTATTCGGCAGGTACGAGCAGTACTTC. As protein: CASSLFGRYEQYF.

This clone was recorded only once. This chain links TRBV4-2 with TRBJ2-3, with 10 bases lining up with TRBD2. CDR1 LGHNA and CDR2 YNFKEQ come from the germline V gene. This CDR3 is 15 amino acids long. The V segment lost 4 bases and the J segment 0 bases; nucleotides outside the gene matches: 1. CDR3 sequence (DNA): TGTGCCAGCAGCCTTAGCGGGGGGAGCACAGATACGCAGTATTTT. It yields the protein CASSLSGGSTDTQYF.

The rearrangement joins TRBV7-9 to TRBJ2-1, with 7 bases identical to TRBD2. Looked up from germline, CDR1 is SEHNR and CDR2 is FQNEAQ (reference sequence). The CDR3 contains 16 residues. V lost 4 bases, J lost 6 bases, and 12 bases stayed unmatched. CDR3: CASSSPAPGRANEQFF. As DNA, the CDR3 is TGTGCCAGCAGCTCCCCGGCCCCGGGGAGGGCCAATGAGCAGTTCTTC. Using reference TRBV7-9 and TRBJ2-1 for the parts outside the CDR3, the full variable domain is DTGVSQNPRHKITKRGQNVTFRCDPISEHNRLYWYRQTLGQGPEFLTYFQNEAQLEKSRLLSDRFSAERPKGSFSTLEIQRTEQGDSAMYLCASSSPAPGRANEQFFGPGTRLTVL.

The chain links TRBV2 to TRBJ2-1; D is unresolved. Trimming shortened V by 7 bases and J by 5 bases, and 9 bases separated the two germline ends. Germline-derived CDR1 and CDR2 are SNHLY and FYNNEI. The CDR3 covers 12 residues. The CDR3 DNA is TGTGCCAGCAATACAGATGACAATGAGCAGTTCTTC. Residues: CASNTDDNEQFF.

The V gene is TRBV4-3, the J gene TRBJ2-1; 7 bases align to TRBD2. The CDR3 is 16 amino acids. Germline values: CDR1 LGHNA, CDR2 YSLEER. V shed 0 bases, J shed 7 bases, and the junction held 9 bases outside the gene matches. CDR3 amino acids: CASSQDSGLGGNEQFF. CDR3 DNA: TGCGCCAGCAGCCAAGATTCCGGACTAGGAGGTAATGAGCAGTTCTTC.